This T cell receptor beta chain is from a study of T cell responses to AZD1222 COVID-19 vaccine. Findings of the study overall: Samples come after the peak T cell response, not at day 14. Baseline seropositivity occurred in only 5 to 7 AZD1222 recipients. Females made up more of the donors, who were largely white British, and clonal diversity may have come out too low. Following two doses of AZD1222, Spike-specific TCR breadth and depth rose.

As for this clone: Its cognate antigen is unknown.

The repertoire was sequenced with immunoSEQ multiplex PCR; TCRdb's copy has only in-frame clones and lacks some. Of under 200,000 clones listed, just over 90% are singletons. Germline CDR1 GTSNPN, CDR2 SVGIG (reference sequence). V was cut by 5 bases and J by 2 bases, with 10 bases left in between. The CDR3 length is 13 residues. This sample comprised peripheral blood, obtained on day 0 of AZD1222 vaccination. The chain combines TRBV30 with TRBJ2-1; D not resolved. The sequence came from an adult in good health. This chain's CDR3 is CAWCRNPYNEQFF. CDR3 sequence (DNA): TGTGCCTGGTGCAGAAATCCCTACAATGAGCAGTTCTTC.